These 19 T cell receptor beta chains were all obtained from the same sample, sequenced in a study of blood T cell repertoires in COVID-19. TCRdb's table, derived via immunoSEQ multiplex PCR, lists solely in-frame clones and lacks some. The sample consists of 43,000 or so clones, roughly 86% of them appearing once. The sample taken for sequencing was peripheral blood. The origin of the receptors is a man between 60 and 75 years old with active or convalescent COVID-19.

This sequence joins TRBV30 and TRBJ1-1, with 7 bases aligning to TRBD1. The germline V gene encodes CDR1 GTSNPN and CDR2 SVGIG (reference sequence). With 8 bases clipped from V and 4 bases from J, the junction kept 10 bases outside the gene matches. This CDR3 has 13 amino acids. The CDR3 region is CAHEGTVATEAFF. Written as DNA, the CDR3 is TGTGCCCATGAAGGGACAGTGGCCACTGAAGCTTTCTTT. Supplemented by reference TRBV30 and TRBJ1-1, the full variable domain reads SQTIHQWPATLVQPVGSPLSLECTVEGTSNPNLYWYRQAAGRGLQLLFYSVGIGQISSEVPQNLSASRPQDRQFILSSKKLLLSDSGFYLCAHEGTVATEAFFGQGTRLTVV.

V and J are TRBV5-1 and TRBJ2-5; no firm D call. V lost 5 bases to trimming and J lost 5 bases, with 13 bases between them. The germline CDR1 and CDR2 sequences are SGHRS and YFSETQ. The CDR3 consists of 13 residues. CDR3 in DNA: TGCGCCAGCAGTTTCCGGTCCCGGGAGACCCAGTACTTC. This codes for CASSFRSRETQYF.

CDR3 nucleotides: TGTGCCAGCAGTTCGGGACAGAGGGGAGAGACCCAGTACTTC. As protein: CASSSGQRGETQYF. The gene calls are TRBV28 and TRBJ2-5; 7 bases map to TRBD1. The germline gives CDR1 MDHEN, CDR2 SYDVKM. Unmatched junction bases numbered 6, after V lost 4 bases and J lost 4 bases. CDR3 length: 14 residues.

This clone was seen just once. The chain carries TRBV27 and TRBJ2-1; the match to TRBD2 covers 7 bases. V lost 4 bases, J lost 0 bases, and 9 bases stayed unmatched. The CDR3 length is 17 residues. CDR1 is MNHEY, CDR2 SMNVEV, per germline (reference sequence). The CDR3, as DNA: TGTGCCAGCAGTTCCCGACTAGCCGTGAGCTCCTACAATGAGCAGTTCTTC. It encodes CASSSRLAVSSYNEQFF.

The CDR3 loop is CAWGRLGAFF. The CDR3 bases are TGTGCCTGGGGTCGCCTGGGCGCTTTCTTT. V gene TRBV30 combines with J gene TRBJ1-1, with D unclear. The V end lost 5 bases, the J end lost 11 bases, and 12 bases lay between the germline ends. Per the germline V gene, CDR1 is GTSNPN and CDR2 is SVGIG (reference sequence). CDR3 size: 10 residues.

On this clone itself: An end of the junction differs from the germline gene, which may be a read error. The sample has other DNA sequences that encode this CDR3 too. The rearrangement links TRBV10-3 to TRBJ1-1; 7 bases map to TRBD1. The germline V gene has CDR1 ENHRY and CDR2 SYGVKD. CDR3 length: 12 amino acids. This CDR3 is CAISGGRTEAFF. The CDR3 DNA follows: TGTGCCATATCAGGGGGTCGGACTGAAGCCTTCTTT.

This rearrangement joins TRBV7-3 to TRBJ1-2, with 7 bases identical to TRBD1. The CDR3 has 16 residues. CDR1 is SGHTA and CDR2 is FQGTGA in the germline V gene. V shed 2 bases, J shed 4 bases, and the junction held 10 bases outside the gene matches. The DNA of the CDR3 is TGTGCCAGCAGCTTAGGGGGCCAACAGGGGATCTATGGCTACACCTTC. This codes for CASSLGGQQGIYGYTF.

The chain uses TRBV5-1 and TRBJ1-2, with D perhaps TRBD1 (6 bases). Trimming took 0 bases from V and 8 from J, leaving 20 bases between them. The CDR3 has 16 residues. Germline V gives CDR1 SGHRS, CDR2 YFSETQ. The DNA for the CDR3 is TGCGCCAGCAGCTTGGATAATCAGGGGTTACCGAGGGGCTACACCTTC. It yields the protein CASSLDNQGLPRGYTF.

The V gene is TRBV7-6, the J gene TRBJ2-7, with D perhaps matching TRBD2 (6 bases). This CDR3 is built from 14 residues. Between the trimmed V and J ends, which lost 4 bases and 3 bases, there was a span of 13 bases. CDR1 is SGHVS, CDR2 FNYEAQ, per germline. The DNA of the CDR3 is TGTGCCAGCAGCTCCAGGGTCGGGGGCTACGAGCAGTACTTC. Protein product: CASSSRVGGYEQYF.

The table lists this clone with a count of one. This CDR3 reads CATSRDPGSSYEQYF. Written as DNA, the CDR3 is TGTGCCACCAGCAGAGATCCCGGGTCCTCCTACGAGCAGTACTTC. The V and J genes are TRBV15 and TRBJ2-7; no clear D gene. Looked up from germline, CDR1 is LNHNV and CDR2 is YYDKDF (reference sequence). V dropped 0 bases and J dropped 0 bases, with 9 bases sitting between them. The CDR3 is 15 amino acids.

The chain is built from TRBV5-1 and TRBJ1-1, with a tentative D call TRBD1 (6 bases). There are 13 residues in the CDR3. Germline V gene lookup returns CDR1 SGHRS and CDR2 YFSETQ. Trimming took off 2 bases at V and 3 bases at J, with 8 bases between the two ends. CDR3 sequence (DNA): TGCGCCAGCAGCTTTACAGGGTACACTGAAGCTTTCTTT. It is translated as CASSFTGYTEAFF.

Note on this clone: This specimen includes other DNA sequences encoding the same CDR3. V and J are TRBV2 and TRBJ1-6; TRBD1 might be the D (6 bases). Trimming took 0 bases from V and 7 from J, leaving 7 bases between them. There are 14 residues in the CDR3. In germline, CDR1 is SNHLY, CDR2 FYNNEI. Here the CDR3 reads CASSEARGNSPLHF. DNA for the CDR3: TGTGCCAGCAGTGAAGCCAGGGGCAATTCACCCCTCCACTTT.

This clone was recorded once. This chain connects TRBV7-2 to TRBJ1-4, with 9 bases identical to TRBD1. After removal of 5 bases from V and 11 bases from J, the junction contained 6 bases not matched to a gene. The germline V gene encodes CDR1 SGHTA and CDR2 FQGNSA. CDR3 length: 13 amino acids. For the CDR3, the DNA is TGTGCCAGCAGCCTTGGGGACAGGGATAAACTGTTTTTT. Translation gives CASSLGDRDKLFF.

This chain joins TRBV7-9 and TRBJ1-1, with 7 bases lining up with TRBD1. CDR3 length: 14 amino acids. J lost 6 bases, V lost 0 bases, and 4 bases had no gene match. Germline V gene sequence: CDR1 SEHNR, CDR2 FQNEAQ (reference sequence). The CDR3 sequence is CASSLATGRAEAFF. CDR3 DNA: TGTGCCAGCAGCTTAGCGACAGGGCGCGCTGAAGCTTTCTTT.

The chain employs TRBV18 and TRBJ1-5; 7 bases align to TRBD1. V shed 10 bases, J shed 3 bases, and the junction held 6 bases outside the gene matches. The CDR3 totals 13 residues. The germline V gene has CDR1 KGHSH and CDR2 LQKENI. The CDR3 DNA reads as TGTGCCACCGCCGGACAGGCCAATCAGCCCCAGCATTTT. This translates into CATAGQANQPQHF.

The chain employs TRBV4-1 and TRBJ2-5, with TRBD2 matching 10 bases. The CDR3 has 15 amino acids. J gave up 5 bases and V 3 bases, and 6 bases lay outside the gene matches. Looked up from germline, CDR1 is MGHRA and CDR2 is YSYEKL. The CDR3, as DNA: TGCGCCAGCAGCCATCTAGCGGGGGAAGGGGAGACCCAGTACTTC. Protein: CASSHLAGEGETQYF.

This clone has just one count. V usage is TRBV5-1 and J usage is TRBJ2-3; TRBD2 matches at 8 bases. J lost 3 bases, V lost 4 bases, and 10 bases had no gene match. Germline loops: CDR1 SGHRS, CDR2 YFSETQ. The CDR3 contains 16 residues. CDR3 nucleotide sequence: TGCGCCAGCAGCAGTATGGGCGGGGGGCGGACAGATACGCAGTATTTT. Translating gives CASSSMGGGRTDTQYF.

V usage is TRBV4-1 and J usage is TRBJ2-1; D is possibly TRBD1 (6 bases). The germline V and J ends were trimmed by 4 bases and 8 bases, with 15 bases remaining between them. There are 14 residues in the CDR3. In germline, CDR1 is MGHRA, CDR2 YSYEKL. DNA for the CDR3: TGCGCCAGCAGCCTCAGGGGCGCGATCGATGAGCAGTTCTTC. It is translated as CASSLRGAIDEQFF.

The chain carries TRBV19 and TRBJ2-7, with D possibly being TRBD1 (5 bases). Trimming stripped 8 bases from V and 2 bases from J, with 7 bases between. The CDR3 totals 11 residues. The germline CDR1 and CDR2 sequences are LNHDA and SQIVND (reference sequence). CDR3 in DNA: TGTGCCAGTTCGACAGCCTACGAGCAGTACTTC. It is translated as CASSTAYEQYF.